This T cell receptor (beta chain) was sequenced during a study of T cell responses to AZD1222 COVID-19 vaccine. Study-wide findings and caveats: Only 5 to 7 individuals given AZD1222 were seropositive at baseline.

TCRdb keeps only in-frame clones here, not all; method: immunoSEQ multiplex PCR. Among approximately 65,000 clones listed, about three quarters were seen once. Details on this clone: Antigen specificity is unknown.

This TCR derives from an adult in good health. Sequencing used peripheral blood, obtained on day 0 of AZD1222 vaccination.

The CDR3 spells CASSPTGYEQYF. Here the CDR3 DNA reads TGTGCCAGCTCACCAACGGGCTACGAGCAGTACTTC. The V gene is TRBV18, the J gene TRBJ2-7; D gene uncertain. Trimming removed 2 bases at V and 3 bases at J, with 5 bases between. This CDR3 is 12 amino acids long. Looked up from germline, CDR1 is KGHSH and CDR2 is LQKENI.